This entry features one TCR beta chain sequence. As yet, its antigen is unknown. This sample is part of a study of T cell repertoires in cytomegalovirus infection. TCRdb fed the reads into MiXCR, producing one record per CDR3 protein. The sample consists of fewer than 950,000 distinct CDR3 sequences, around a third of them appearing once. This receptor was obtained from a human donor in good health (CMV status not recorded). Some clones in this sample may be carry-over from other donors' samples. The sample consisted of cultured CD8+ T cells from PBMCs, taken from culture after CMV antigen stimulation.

CDR3 region: CATTSPGQGSGTQYF. The CDR3 region has the DNA TGTGCCACCACTTCACCGGGACAGGGGTCGGGGACCCAGTACTTC. This chain uses TRBV6-5 with TRBJ2-5; the match to TRBD1 covers 10 bases. The CDR3 sequence is 15 residues long. V trimming: 10 bases; J trimming: 7 bases; junction bases outside the gene matches: 15. Germline CDR1 MNHEY, CDR2 SVGAGI.